This TCR beta chain comes out of a study of T cells after yellow fever vaccination. TCRdb reprocessed the 5' RACE reads via MiXCR and lists one record per CDR3 protein. Here the sample spans approximately 550,000 distinct CDR3 sequences, roughly a fifth being singletons. Of note for this clonotype: Its antigen is as yet unknown.

Study conclusions and caveats: Clones that expanded after primary vaccination mostly reappeared after the booster (96% CD4, approximately 85% CD8). Sorted repertoires could include abundant contaminating clonotypes from bulk cells.

This material consisted of PBMCs, taken 15 days after the yellow fever booster vaccination. The sequence came from a man aged 25-40 years who received the YFV17D yellow fever vaccine.

CDR3: CASSLGTGGRSEAFF. The CDR3 DNA reads TGTGCCAGCAGTTTAGGAACCGGGGGGAGGTCTGAAGCTTTCTTT. The V and J genes are TRBV28 and TRBJ1-1; tentatively, D is TRBD1 (5 bases). The CDR3 is made up of 15 amino acids. Deletions cut 2 bases from V and 6 bases from J, with 16 bases between. Germline lookup yields CDR1 MDHEN and CDR2 SYDVKM.